A single sample is the source of the 10 T cell receptor beta chains below, sequenced in a study of identical twins. TCRdb reanalysed the 5' RACE reads using MiXCR and keeps one entry per CDR3 protein. Of hundreds of thousands of distinct CDR3 sequences listed, roughly 26% are singletons. This same sample was also part of a study on T cells expressing NK-cell markers.

The specimen was CD4+ T cells sorted from blood. The source of these receptors is a woman aged 18-29 years in good health.

Ten or more counts support this clonotype. The chain links TRBV7-9 to TRBJ2-3; the match to TRBD2 covers 8 bases. CDR3 length equals 14 residues. Per germline, CDR1 SEHNR and CDR2 FQNEAQ (reference sequence). The V and J ends lost 3 bases and 6 bases, in that order; junction bases with no gene match: 5. CDR3 region: CASSFSGRGDTQYF. The CDR3 bases are TGTGCCAGCAGCTTCAGCGGGAGAGGGGATACGCAGTATTTT.

This sequence joins TRBV20-1 and TRBJ2-5; 9 bases are shared with TRBD2. The junction had 2 bases not matched to a gene; V was cut back by 2 bases and J by 1 base. Germline CDR1 reads DFQATT; CDR2 reads SNEGSKA (reference sequence). CDR3 length: 14 residues. The CDR3 region is CSARSGLAQETQYF. CDR3 nucleotides: TGCAGTGCTAGATCGGGACTAGCCCAAGAGACCCAGTACTTC.

The chain links TRBV5-6 to TRBJ1-3; D gene uncertain. The CDR3 sequence is 16 residues long. Per the germline V gene, CDR1 is SGHDT and CDR2 is YYEEEE. V lost 1 base and J lost 0, with 11 bases in between. The chain's CDR3 is CASSLLTAYSGNTIYF. The CDR3 DNA reads as TGTGCCAGCAGCTTGCTGACTGCTTACTCTGGAAACACCATATATTTT. The full variable domain, its missing parts supplied by reference TRBV5-6 and TRBJ1-3, is DAGVTQSPTHLIKTRGQQVTLRCSPKSGHDTVSWYQQALGQGPQFIFQYYEEEERQRGNFPDRFSGHQFPNYSSELNVNALLLGDSALYLCASSLLTAYSGNTIYFGEGSWLTVV.

The chain couples TRBV18 to TRBJ2-7; D is tentatively TRBD1 or TRBD2 (5 bases each). Germline values: CDR1 KGHSH, CDR2 LQKENI. The CDR3 is made up of 12 amino acids. V was cut by 6 bases and J by 7 bases, with 13 bases left in between. This chain's CDR3 is CASSPGTVEQYF. The DNA for the CDR3 is TGTGCCAGCTCGCCAGGGACGGTGGAGCAGTACTTC.

This chain links TRBV20-1 with TRBJ1-2; D is possibly TRBD1 (5 bases). In germline, CDR1 is DFQATT, CDR2 SNEGSKA (reference sequence). The germline V and J ends were trimmed by 4 bases and 2 bases, with 11 bases remaining between them. The CDR3 is 13 amino acids. CDR3 DNA sequence: TGCAGTGCTACCCAGGGACTAAACTATGGCTACACCTTC. This translates into CSATQGLNYGYTF.

The genes are TRBV28 and TRBJ1-1, with D perhaps TRBD1 (5 bases). Trimming removed 3 bases at V and 9 bases at J, with 20 bases between. The CDR3 loop spans 15 amino acids. CDR1 and CDR2 (germline): MDHEN, SYDVKM. The CDR3 nucleotides are TGTGCCAGCAGTTTGGCCCCCAGGGTCGGTTCGAAAGCTTTCTTT. This sequence encodes CASSLAPRVGSKAFF.

This chain links TRBV12-3 or TRBV12-4 with TRBJ2-7; D gene ambiguous. V was trimmed by 6 bases and J by 5 bases, leaving 11 bases between them. The CDR3 loop spans 12 amino acids. The CDR3 loop is CASRRRSNEQYF. The CDR3 coding sequence is TGTGCCAGCAGGCGTAGGAGCAACGAGCAGTACTTC.

This clonotype is a singleton in its sample. The chain recombines TRBV2 with TRBJ2-2, with D tentatively TRBD2 (6 bases). The CDR3 contains 14 residues. Trimming shortened V by 8 bases and J by 5 bases, and 15 bases separated the two germline ends. CDR1 SNHLY and CDR2 FYNNEI come from the germline V gene. This CDR3 is CASGSIRGTGELFF. CDR3 nucleotides: TGTGCCAGCGGCTCTATCCGGGGGACCGGGGAGCTGTTTTTT.

This clonotype occurred a few times. The rearrangement links TRBV7-2 to TRBJ2-7, with unresolved D. V was clipped by 5 bases and J by 1 base, with 12 bases between them. Germline V gene sequence: CDR1 SGHTA, CDR2 FQGNSA. The CDR3 is 14 residues long. The DNA for the CDR3 is TGTGCCAGCAGCCCAAGACGGCATTCCTACGAGCAGTACTTC. Residues: CASSPRRHSYEQYF.

The V gene is TRBV30, the J gene TRBJ2-2; D ambiguous. CDR1 GTSNPN and CDR2 SVGIG come from the germline V gene (reference sequence). This CDR3 has 13 residues. Deletions cut 2 bases from V and 2 bases from J, with 6 bases between. CDR3 nucleotide sequence: TGTGCCTGGAGTACATACAACACCGGGGAGCTGTTTTTT. This sequence encodes CAWSTYNTGELFF.